This record covers a single T cell receptor beta chain. Antigen unknown. This specimen comes from a study of T cell repertoires in cytomegalovirus infection. Study information: Indicated by public TCR beta signatures were CMV infection and matching HLA type. Study outcomes and limitations: Clonotype analysis showed dominance of the ex vivo response by HLA-C-restricted CMV-specific TCR beta clonotypes. Carriers of CMV and the relevant HLA type were discriminated by public TCR beta frequency.

TCRdb re-analysed the reads in MiXCR, keeping a single row per CDR3 protein. Of a few hundred thousand distinct CDR3 sequences listed, about 17% are singletons. The CDR3 loop spans 16 amino acids. Trimming at V came to 6 bases and at J to 1 base, leaving 6 bases not matched to a gene. CDR1 and CDR2 from the germline V gene are SGHRS and YFSETQ. Sequencing was performed on CD8+ T cells from PBMCs. The rearrangement uses TRBV5-1 and TRBJ2-2; 10 bases align to TRBD1. This receptor was taken from a human donor in good health (CMV status not recorded). Some clones in this sample may be carry-over from other donors' samples. The CDR3, as DNA: TGCGCCAGCACCTCGACAGGGGGCCGGAACACCGGGGAGCTGTTTTTT. It specifies CASTSTGGRNTGELFF.